Listed below are T cell receptor beta chains from one sample, sequenced in a study of shared clonotypes between healthy human individuals. Libraries were prepared by immunoSEQ multiplex PCR; TCRdb keeps only in-frame clonotypes and omits some of them. The repertoire holds about 700,000 clones, with around 74% as singletons. Sequenced input: memory CD4+ T cells sorted from blood. These TCRs come from a woman aged 25 to 39 in good health. Both conserved end residues are part of each CDR3. A D gene is named only where the DNA matches it firmly. Size values are once, few and many counts, or a class for expanded clones, and some rows have none.

J,V,size,D,DNA,CDR3
TRBJ1-2,TRBV7-2,NA,TRBD1,TGTGCCAGCAGCTTAGGACAGGGGGCCGATGGCTACACCTTC,CASSLGQGADGYTF
TRBJ2-1,TRBV27,NA,TRBD2,TGTGCCAGCAGTTCCGGGACTAGAGCTAAGGAGCAGTTCTTC,CASSSGTRAKEQFF
TRBJ2-2,TRBV2,NA,NA,TGTGCCAGCACCCTAGGGACATCGAACACCGGGGAGCTGTTTTTT,CASTLGTSNTGELFF
TRBJ2-5,TRBV18,many,TRBD2,TGTGCCAGCTCACCACCTAATCGGGAGGGAGAGACCCAGTACTTC,CASSPPNREGETQYF
TRBJ2-6,TRBV6-6,NA,NA,TGTGCCAGCAGTTATGGACCGCACTCTGGGGCCAACGTCCTGACTTTC,CASSYGPHSGANVLTF
TRBJ1-5,TRBV6-1,NA,NA,TGTGCCAGCAGAACGACAGATCAGCCCCAGCATTTT,CASRTTDQPQHF
TRBJ1-1,TRBV9,NA,TRBD1,TGTGCCAGCAGCGGCGGGACAGGGGCGCTAGAAGCTTTCTTT,CASSGGTGALEAFF
TRBJ2-5,TRBV30,NA,NA,TGTGCCTGGAGCGAAGCCCGAGAGACCCAGTACTTC,CAWSEARETQYF
TRBJ1-1,TRBV28,NA,TRBD1,TGTGCCACCCCTAGGCAGGGGGCGGACACTGAAGCTTTCTTT,CATPRQGADTEAFF
TRBJ1-5,TRBV5-1,NA,NA,TGCGCCAGCAGCGTGGACAGAGATCAGCCCCAGCATTTT,CASSVDRDQPQHF
TRBJ1-5,TRBV21-1,NA,NA,TGTGCCAGCAGCAGGGTAGGGTCAAGGCAGCCCCAGCATTTT,CASSRVGSRQPQHF
TRBJ1-6,TRBV19,NA,NA,TGTGCCAGTAGTATAGGTGGGGATTCACCCCTCCACTTT,CASSIGGDSPLHF
TRBJ1-5,TRBV4-1,NA,NA,TGCGCCAGCAGCCAAGCCCCGGGGGAAGGTCAGCCCCAGCATTTT,CASSQAPGEGQPQHF
TRBJ2-7,TRBV7-8,NA,TRBD2,TGTGCCAGCAGCTTAGGTGGTAGCGGGCTCTCCTACGAGCAGTACTTC,CASSLGGSGLSYEQYF
TRBJ1-1,TRBV6-1,NA,NA,TGTGCCAGCAGCGTGCAAGGGAACACTGAAGCTTTCTTT,CASSVQGNTEAFF
TRBJ2-1,TRBV5-1,NA,NA,TGCGCCAGCAGCTTGGAGGTACAGGTGGGTCATGAGCAGTTCTTC,CASSLEVQVGHEQFF
TRBJ2-4,TRBV18,NA,NA,TGTGCCAGCTCCCGGCAGGAACTAGCCAAAAACATTCAGTACTTC,CASSRQELAKNIQYF
TRBJ2-1,TRBV7-2,NA,NA,TGTGCCAGCAGGATACAGGGTCCGCAGTTCTTC,CASRIQGPQFF
TRBJ1-2,TRBV19,NA,NA,TGTGCCAGTAGTATACAGGCGACCGGAGGGTATGGCTACACCTTC,CASSIQATGGYGYTF
TRBJ1-2,TRBV6-1,NA,NA,TGTGCCAGCACCCGGACAGTTAACTATGGCTACACCTTC,CASTRTVNYGYTF
TRBJ2-7,TRBV15,many,NA,TGTGCCACAGGGGGGAGGGGCCGGCGGGAGCAGTACTTC,CATGGRGRREQYF
TRBJ1-2,TRBV28,NA,TRBD1,TGTGCCAGCAGTCGACAGGGCCTAGCGATGAGGGGCTACACCTTC,CASSRQGLAMRGYTF
TRBJ2-5,TRBV14,NA,TRBD1,TGTGCCAGCAGCCAAGGTCCGGGACAGGGGAATTCGGAGACCCAGTACTTC,CASSQGPGQGNSETQYF
TRBJ2-3,TRBV18,NA,NA,TGTGCCAGCTCACCAGGCAGAAGCACAGATACGCAGTATTTT,CASSPGRSTDTQYF
TRBJ2-4,TRBV7-2,NA,NA,TGTGCCAGCAGCCCCGAGTGGGTGCTAGCCAAAAACATTCAGTACTTC,CASSPEWVLAKNIQYF
TRBJ1-5,TRBV27,many,TRBD1,TGTGCCAGCAGTTTCTCAGGGTTTCTACAGGGGCAACATTTT,CASSFSGFLQGQHF
TRBJ2-3,TRBV27,few,TRBD2,TGTGCCAGCAGTTTATCGGGACTAGCGGGAGGTGGAAATACGCAGTATTTT,CASSLSGLAGGGNTQYF
TRBJ2-2,TRBV29-1,NA,NA,TGCAGCGTCCAGGGTGCCGGGGAGCTGTTTTTT,CSVQGAGELFF
TRBJ2-3,TRBV7-2,NA,NA,TGTGCCAGCAGCGTCATAGCGTTGACGGCAGATACGCAGTATTTT,CASSVIALTADTQYF
TRBJ2-4,TRBV7-9,once,NA,TGTGCCAGCAGCTTAGTCCCACAGCCGCTAGCCAAAAACATTCAGTACTTC,CASSLVPQPLAKNIQYF
TRBJ2-2,TRBV13,NA,TRBD1,TGTGCCAGCAACCCTTGGACAGGGTACACCGGGGAGCTGTTTTTT,CASNPWTGYTGELFF
TRBJ1-4,TRBV5-1,NA,NA,TGCGCCAGCAGACCGGGGCCGAGGGAAAAACTGTTTTTT,CASRPGPREKLFF
TRBJ2-1,TRBV30,NA,NA,TGTGCCTGGAGGAGAGGGGGCTCCTACAATGAGCAGTTCTTC,CAWRRGGSYNEQFF
TRBJ2-1,TRBV4-2,NA,NA,TGTGCCAGCAGCTGGTCCGATGAGCAGTTCTTC,CASSWSDEQFF
TRBJ2-2,TRBV5-1,few,NA,TGCGCCAGCAGCTTGTTAGCGGACACCGGGGAGCTGTTTTTT,CASSLLADTGELFF
TRBJ2-2,TRBV28,NA,TRBD1,TGTGCCAGCAGTGCAGGGGGCGCGAACACCGGGGAGCTGTTTTTT,CASSAGGANTGELFF
TRBJ2-1,TRBV11-2,NA,NA,TGTGCCAGCAGCTTCGGTTCGCTATCTGGCTACAATGAGCAGTTCTTC,CASSFGSLSGYNEQFF
TRBJ2-5,TRBV5-1,NA,NA,TGCGCCAGCAGCTTGACCACCTATCAAGAGACCCAGTACTTC,CASSLTTYQETQYF
TRBJ1-5,TRBV19,once,NA,TGTGCCAGTAGTGCGGGCCGTGCTGAGACCAATCAGCCCCAGCATTTT,CASSAGRAETNQPQHF
TRBJ2-3,TRBV25-1,NA,NA,TGTGCCAGCAGTGGCGGAAACCCCGATACGCAGTATTTT,CASSGGNPDTQYF
TRBJ2-2,TRBV4-2,few,NA,TGTGCCAGCAGCCTGACTAGCGGGGAGCTGTTTTTT,CASSLTSGELFF
TRBJ2-1,TRBV5-1,NA,NA,TGCGCCAGCAGCTTGTGGGGTAACAATGAGCAGTTCTTC,CASSLWGNNEQFF
TRBJ2-1,TRBV5-1,NA,TRBD2,TGCGCCAGCAGCCCTCATAGCGGGAACTACAATGAGCAGTTCTTC,CASSPHSGNYNEQFF
TRBJ2-7,TRBV30,few,NA,TGTGCCTGGAGGGTCACTGCGGGGGCCTACGGGCAGTACTTC,CAWRVTAGAYGQYF
TRBJ2-7,TRBV7-8,NA,TRBD2,TGTGCCAGCAGCACAATGACTAGCGGTTCACTTGTCAAGCAGTACTTC,CASSTMTSGSLVKQYF
TRBJ1-1,TRBV9,NA,NA,TGTGCCAGCAGCGCCCAGGGGAACACTGAAGCTTTCTTT,CASSAQGNTEAFF
TRBJ2-4,TRBV6-6,NA,TRBD2,TGTGCCAGCAGTCCAAACCGCCGGGGACTAAAAAACATTCAGTACTTC,CASSPNRRGLKNIQYF
TRBJ1-1,TRBV19,few,NA,TGTGCCACTAATCAGCCTCTCATGAACACTGAAGCTTTCTTT,CATNQPLMNTEAFF
TRBJ1-2,TRBV14,many,NA,TGTGCCAGCAGCACCCAATCCGGGACCCCAGCCGGCTACACCTTC,CASSTQSGTPAGYTF
TRBJ1-1,TRBV2,NA,NA,TGTGCCAGCAACTTTGGGGCAGGTAAGACGGAGAACACTGAAGCTTTCTTT,CASNFGAGKTENTEAFF
TRBJ1-2,TRBV27,NA,NA,TGTGCCAGCAGTCCCAGTGGGGGGAGCGGCTACACCTTC,CASSPSGGSGYTF
TRBJ2-2,TRBV5-1,few,TRBD2,TGCGCCAGCAGCGCCCCCGGACTAGCGGGAGAATCCGGGGAGCTGTTTTTT,CASSAPGLAGESGELFF
TRBJ2-7,TRBV6-4,NA,NA,TGTGCCAGCAGTGTAAGAAGAAGGACAGTTCTCCCCTACGAGCAGTACTTC,CASSVRRRTVLPYEQYF
TRBJ2-7,TRBV13,NA,NA,TGTGCCAGCAGCTTAGGATTTCAGACAGGTGTGGACGAGCAGTACTTC,CASSLGFQTGVDEQYF
TRBJ2-1,TRBV29-1,NA,NA,TGCAGCGTTGAAGATCGGTTAAGGACTGAGCAGTTCTTC,CSVEDRLRTEQFF
TRBJ2-1,TRBV7-9,NA,NA,TGTGCCAGCAGCTCCCCCCCGTACAATGAGCAGTTCTTC,CASSSPPYNEQFF
TRBJ2-1,TRBV7-2,NA,TRBD2,TGTGCCAGCAGCCCCGGGTGGGCTAGCGGGAGCTTGGGTGAGCAGTTCTTC,CASSPGWASGSLGEQFF
TRBJ2-6,TRBV2,once,NA,TGTGCCTTAAAAGCGTCCGGGGCCAACGTCCTGACTTTC,CALKASGANVLTF